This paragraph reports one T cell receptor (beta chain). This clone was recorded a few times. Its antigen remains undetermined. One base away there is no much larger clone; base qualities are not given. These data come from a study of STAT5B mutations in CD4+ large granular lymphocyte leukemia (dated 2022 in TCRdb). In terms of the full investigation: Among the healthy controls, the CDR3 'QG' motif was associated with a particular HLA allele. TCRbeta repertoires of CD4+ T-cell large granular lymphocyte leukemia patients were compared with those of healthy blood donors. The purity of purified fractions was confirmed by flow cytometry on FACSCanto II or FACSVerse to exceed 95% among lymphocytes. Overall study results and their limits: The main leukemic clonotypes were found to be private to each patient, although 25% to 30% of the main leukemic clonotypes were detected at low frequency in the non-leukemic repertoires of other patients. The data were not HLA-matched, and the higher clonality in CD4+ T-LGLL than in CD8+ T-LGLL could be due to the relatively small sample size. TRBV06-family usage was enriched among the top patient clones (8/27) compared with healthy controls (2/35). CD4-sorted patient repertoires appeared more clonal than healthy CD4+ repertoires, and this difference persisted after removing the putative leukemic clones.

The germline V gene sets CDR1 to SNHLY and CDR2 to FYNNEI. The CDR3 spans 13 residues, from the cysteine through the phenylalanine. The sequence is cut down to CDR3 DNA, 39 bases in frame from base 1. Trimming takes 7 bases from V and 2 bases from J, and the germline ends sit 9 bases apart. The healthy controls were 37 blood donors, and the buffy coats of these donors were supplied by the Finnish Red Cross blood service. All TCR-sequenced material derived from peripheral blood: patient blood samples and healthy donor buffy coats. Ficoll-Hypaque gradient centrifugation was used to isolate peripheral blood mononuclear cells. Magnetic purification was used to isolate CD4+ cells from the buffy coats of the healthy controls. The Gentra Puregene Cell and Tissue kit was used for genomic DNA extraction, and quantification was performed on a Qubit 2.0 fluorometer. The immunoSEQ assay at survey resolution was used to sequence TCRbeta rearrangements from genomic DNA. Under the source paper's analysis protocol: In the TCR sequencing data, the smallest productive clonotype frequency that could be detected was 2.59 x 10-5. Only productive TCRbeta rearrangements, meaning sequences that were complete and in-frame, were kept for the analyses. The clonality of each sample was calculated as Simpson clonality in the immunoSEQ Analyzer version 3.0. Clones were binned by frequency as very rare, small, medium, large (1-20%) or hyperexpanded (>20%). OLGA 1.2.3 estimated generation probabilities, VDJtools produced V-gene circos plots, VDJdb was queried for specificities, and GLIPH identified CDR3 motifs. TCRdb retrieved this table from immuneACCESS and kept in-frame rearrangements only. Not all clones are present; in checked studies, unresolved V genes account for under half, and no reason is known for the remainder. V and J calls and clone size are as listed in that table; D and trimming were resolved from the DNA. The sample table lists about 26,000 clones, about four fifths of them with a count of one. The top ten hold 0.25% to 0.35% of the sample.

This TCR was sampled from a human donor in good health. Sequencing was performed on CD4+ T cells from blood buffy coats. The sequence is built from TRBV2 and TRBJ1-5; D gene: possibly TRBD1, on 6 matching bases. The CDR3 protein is CASKAGGNQPQHF. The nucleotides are TGTGCCAGCAAGGCAGGGGGCAATCAGCCCCAGCATTTT.